The 12 T cell receptor beta chains in this list originate from one sample, sequenced in a study of T cells in tuberculosis. The time point was: new active TB diagnosis, blood taken before or within 7 days of starting treatment. Clones were sequenced by immunoSEQ multiplex PCR, and TCRdb holds only the in-frame ones, with some missing. The top ten clones hold over 5% of a sample with tens of thousands of clones, about 85% of them seen once. This specimen consisted of PBMCs, obtained at tuberculosis diagnosis. These receptors were taken from an adult with tuberculosis.

The chain is built from TRBV5-1 and TRBJ1-1; 8 positions agree with TRBD1. The trim removed 5 bases at V and 1 base at J, leaving 4 bases unmatched. This CDR3 is 14 amino acids long. Germline CDR1 and CDR2: SGHRS and YFSETQ. The chain's CDR3 is CASSPGTGNTEAFF. CDR3 DNA sequence: TGCGCCAGCAGTCCGGGGACAGGGAACACTGAAGCTTTCTTT. The entire variable domain, with the rest obtained from reference TRBV5-1 and TRBJ1-1, is as follows: KAGVTQTPRYLIKTRGQQVTLSCSPISGHRSVSWYQQTPGQGLQFLFEYFSETQRNKGNFPGRFSGRQFSNSRSEMNVSTLELGDSALYLCASSPGTGNTEAFFGQGTRLTVV.

The gene calls are TRBV6-1 and TRBJ1-3; no clear D. V lost 2 bases to trimming and J lost 1 base, with 9 bases between them. The length of the CDR3 is 15 residues. CDR1 and CDR2 from the germline V gene are MNHNS and SASEGT. The CDR3 protein is CASSELVESGNTIYF. CDR3 bases: TGTGCCAGCAGTGAATTAGTGGAGTCTGGAAACACCATATATTTT.

This chain links TRBV7-8 with TRBJ1-5; TRBD1 aligns across 10 bases. Germline CDR1 is SGHVS and CDR2 is FQNEAQ. Unmatched junction bases numbered 7, after V lost 5 bases and J lost 6 bases. This CDR3 comprises 15 residues. The CDR3: CASSTKRTGGQPQHF. CDR3 nucleotide sequence: TGTGCCAGCAGCACAAAGCGGACAGGGGGTCAGCCCCAGCATTTT.

This clone showed up just a few times. The genes are TRBV7-9 and TRBJ2-7; a weak D match, TRBD2 (6 bases). The CDR3 has 13 residues. Germline assignment: CDR1 SEHNR and CDR2 FQNEAQ (reference sequence). Trimming pared 7 bases from V and 1 base from J, leaving 11 bases between. CDR3 DNA: TGTGCCAGCACTGAGGAGGGGTCCTACGAGCAGTACTTC. Translated: CASTEEGSYEQYF.

The V and J genes are TRBV10-1 and TRBJ2-1, with 10 positions matching TRBD2. This CDR3 spans 17 amino acids. Germline values: CDR1 WNHNN, CDR2 SYGVQD (reference sequence). V trimming: 0 bases; J trimming: 2 bases; junction bases outside the gene matches: 4. The CDR3 DNA follows: TGCGCCAGCAGTGAGTCTAGCGGGAGGTACCCCTACAATGAGCAGTTCTTC. Translated: CASSESSGRYPYNEQFF.

The chain recombines TRBV7-2 with TRBJ2-3; 9 bases fit TRBD1. V dropped 4 bases and J dropped 3; count of bases not matched to a gene: 8. From germline, CDR1 is SGHTA and CDR2 FQGNSA. The CDR3 covers 16 residues. CDR3 amino acids: CASSSGTGYGTDTQYF. CDR3 DNA: TGTGCCAGCAGCTCGGGGACAGGGTACGGGACAGATACGCAGTATTTT. The variable domain in full, with the rest retrieved from reference TRBV7-2 and TRBJ2-3, is GAGVSQSPSNKVTEKGKDVELRCDPISGHTALYWYRQSLGQGLEFLIYFQGNSAPDKSGLPSDRFSAERTGGSVSTLTIQRTQQEDSAVYLCASSSGTGYGTDTQYFGPGTRLTVL.

The rearrangement joins TRBV29-1 to TRBJ1-1; D uncertain. The V gene's germline CDR1 is SQVTM and CDR2 ANQGSEA. V lost 0 bases, J lost 6 bases, and 14 bases lay in between. This CDR3 comprises 14 residues. CDR3: CSVEEIGGRPEAFF. As DNA, the CDR3 is TGCAGCGTTGAAGAAATCGGTGGGAGGCCTGAAGCTTTCTTT.

V gene TRBV30 combines with J gene TRBJ2-7, with no clear D. The V gene lost 0 bases and the J gene lost 3 bases, with 15 bases spanning the gap. Germline CDR1 and CDR2: GTSNPN and SVGIG (reference sequence). CDR3 length: 15 amino acids. CDR3 loop: CAWSVLSSPYYEQYF. The CDR3 nucleotides read TGTGCCTGGAGTGTTCTCTCCTCCCCTTACTACGAGCAGTACTTC. The full variable domain, rest sourced from reference TRBV30 and TRBJ2-7, is SQTIHQWPATLVQPVGSPLSLECTVEGTSNPNLYWYRQAAGRGLQLLFYSVGIGQISSEVPQNLSASRPQDRQFILSSKKLLLSDSGFYLCAWSVLSSPYYEQYFGPGTRLTVT.

This clone showed up just once. The CDR3 region has the DNA TGTGCCAGCAGCCCCGGGACTAGCGACACCGGGGAGCTGTTTTTT. The encoded protein is CASSPGTSDTGELFF. The chain links TRBV9 to TRBJ2-2; 10 nucleotides align to TRBD2. CDR1 and CDR2 from the germline V gene are SGDLS and YYNGEE. The CDR3 totals 15 residues. J gave up 3 bases and V 4 bases, and 3 bases lay outside the gene matches. The full variable domain, completed using reference TRBV9 and TRBJ2-2, is DSGVTQTPKHLITATGQRVTLRCSPRSGDLSVYWYQQSLDQGLQFLIQYYNGEERAKGNILERFSAQQFPDLHSELNLSSLELGDSALYFCASSPGTSDTGELFFGEGSRLTVL.

The chain is built from TRBV28 and TRBJ1-1, with D possibly TRBD1 on 5 matching bases. The germline CDR1 and CDR2 sequences are MDHEN and SYDVKM. Between the trimmed V and J ends, which lost 3 bases and 3 bases, there was a span of 11 bases. The CDR3 consists of 14 residues. The CDR3 sequence is CASSFPDRYTEAFF. CDR3 nucleotides: TGTGCCAGCAGTTTCCCCGACAGATACACTGAAGCTTTCTTT. The full variable domain, in which reference TRBV28 and TRBJ1-1 provide the parts outside the CDR3, is DVKVTQSSRYLVKRTGEKVFLECVQDMDHENMFWYRQDPGLGLRLIYFSYDVKMKEKGDIPEGYSVSREKKERFSLILESASTNQTSMYLCASSFPDRYTEAFFGQGTRLTVV.

This chain connects TRBV4-3 to TRBJ1-1; D unclear. Germline V gives CDR1 LGHNA, CDR2 YSLEER. V was shortened by 4 bases and J by 5 bases, with 11 bases between the two germline ends. The CDR3 loop spans 13 amino acids. The CDR3 loop reads CASSLGTGTEAFF. CDR3 nucleotides: TGCGCCAGCAGCCTTGGAACGGGGACTGAAGCTTTCTTT.

The genes are TRBV20-1 and TRBJ2-7, with a possible D match to TRBD1 (6 bases). The length of the CDR3 is 11 residues. CDR1 DFQATT and CDR2 SNEGSKA come from the germline V gene (reference sequence). V was trimmed by 7 bases and J by 7 bases, leaving 14 bases between them. CDR3 DNA sequence: TGCAGTGGAGGGTACAGGGAAGAGCAGTACTTC. This sequence encodes CSGGYREEQYF.